The 26 T cell receptor beta chains below were found in one sample sequenced in a study of radiotherapy plus CTLA-4 blockade in lung cancer. Data came from immunoSEQ multiplex PCR; TCRdb stores just in-frame clones and leaves some out. The table includes about 76,000 clones, 60% to 85% detected once. The input for sequencing was peripheral blood, taken from a patient treated with radiotherapy plus ipilimumab. The receptors shown here come from a human donor with non-small cell lung cancer whose response to radiotherapy plus ipilimumab could not be evaluated. Some clones in this sample may be carry-over from other donors' samples.

This clone was detected once. The chain carries TRBV10-3 and TRBJ1-2; 8 bases line up with TRBD1. CDR3 length equals 14 residues. V trimming: 2 bases; J trimming: 8 bases; junction bases outside the gene matches: 7. Germline CDR1 and CDR2: ENHRY and SYGVKD. This chain's CDR3 is CAISEQGTGGGYTF. CDR3 coding DNA: TGTGCCATCAGTGAGCAAGGGACAGGTGGAGGCTACACCTTC.

This chain connects TRBV7-2 to TRBJ1-1; no clear D. The V end lost 5 bases, the J end lost 0 bases, and 10 bases lay between the germline ends. The CDR3 totals 14 residues. CDR1 is SGHTA and CDR2 is FQGNSA in the germline V gene. The CDR3 DNA reads as TGTGCCAGCAGCCTCAGGCAGATGAACACTGAAGCTTTCTTT. Translation: CASSLRQMNTEAFF.

The gene calls are TRBV18 and TRBJ2-5; 7 bases align to TRBD1. The CDR3 contains 14 residues. CDR1 is KGHSH, CDR2 LQKENI, per germline. V trimming: 3 bases; J trimming: 4 bases; junction bases outside the gene matches: 5. This chain's CDR3 is CASSPTGVLETQYF. CDR3 in DNA: TGTGCCAGCTCACCCACAGGGGTGTTAGAGACCCAGTACTTC.

This clone was recorded once. V and J are TRBV18 and TRBJ2-7; weak D call: TRBD1 (5 bases). Looked up from germline, CDR1 is KGHSH and CDR2 is LQKENI. Trimming pared 1 base from V and 2 bases from J, leaving 9 bases between. The CDR3 extends over 14 amino acids. The CDR3 reads CASSPRRGTYEQYF. CDR3 sequence (DNA): TGTGCCAGCTCACCACGTAGGGGAACCTACGAGCAGTACTTC.

The chain couples TRBV28 to TRBJ2-7, with 8 bases that match TRBD1. The CDR3 is 15 residues long. Unmatched junction bases numbered 5, after V lost 3 bases and J lost 1 base. Germline assignment: CDR1 MDHEN and CDR2 SYDVKM. This CDR3 reads CASSFLWDRSYEQYF. CDR3 DNA: TGTGCCAGCAGTTTTCTTTGGGACAGGTCCTACGAGCAGTACTTC.

The gene calls are TRBV7-8 and TRBJ1-4, with D possibly matching TRBD1 (5 bases). The germline gives CDR1 SGHVS, CDR2 FQNEAQ. V lost 5 bases to trimming and J lost 0 bases, with 13 bases between them. CDR3 size: 16 residues. CDR3 in amino acids: CASSPRTFATNEKLFF. The CDR3 DNA sequence: TGTGCCAGCAGCCCACGGACATTTGCAACTAATGAAAAACTGTTTTTT.

The chain combines TRBV9 with TRBJ2-6; TRBD1 matches 11 bases. The CDR3 extends over 17 amino acids. Trimming cost V 1 base and J 2 bases; bases outside gene matches: 2. Germline CDR1 SGDLS, CDR2 YYNGEE. CDR3 in DNA: TGTGCCAGCAGCGTACGGACAGGGGGCCCTGGGGCCAACGTCCTGACTTTC. It is translated as CASSVRTGGPGANVLTF.

This chain uses TRBV7-9 with TRBJ1-2; TRBD1 is a possible D gene (6 bases). Germline V gives CDR1 SEHNR, CDR2 FQNEAQ (reference sequence). Between the trimmed V and J ends, which lost 3 bases and 8 bases, there was a span of 19 bases. CDR3 size: 15 residues. The CDR3: CASSFYDAAGAGYTF. The CDR3 nucleotides read TGTGCCAGCAGCTTTTATGATGCGGCGGGGGCCGGCTACACCTTC.

The DNA of the CDR3 is TGTGCCAGCAGTTTATTGGCGGGGGCTTACAATGAGCAGTTCTTC. The encoded protein is CASSLLAGAYNEQFF. V gene TRBV28 combines with J gene TRBJ2-1, with D perhaps matching TRBD2 (7 bases). Trimming stripped 1 base from V and 4 bases from J, with 11 bases between. The CDR3 is made up of 15 amino acids. Germline V gene sequence: CDR1 MDHEN, CDR2 SYDVKM.

J is TRBJ2-2 and V is TRBV9, with 7 bases that match TRBD1. CDR1 and CDR2 from the germline V gene are SGDLS and YYNGEE. The V and J ends lost 0 bases and 7 bases, in that order; junction bases with no gene match: 3. The CDR3 is 14 amino acids. The CDR3 here is CASSVDTGDGELFF. The CDR3 DNA reads as TGTGCCAGCAGCGTAGACACAGGGGACGGGGAGCTGTTTTTT.

The chain employs TRBV5-6 and TRBJ1-5; D is possibly TRBD1 (5 bases). This CDR3 contains 13 residues. Germline loops: CDR1 SGHDT, CDR2 YYEEEE. V lost 0 bases to trimming and J lost 6 bases, with 7 bases between them. The CDR3 sequence is CASSLAQGQPQHF. For the CDR3, the DNA is TGTGCCAGCAGCTTGGCTCAGGGTCAGCCCCAGCATTTT.

The V and J genes are TRBV7-2 and TRBJ1-5; no clear D gene. This CDR3 has 13 residues. Trimming took 4 bases from V and 0 from J, leaving 4 bases between them. Germline V CDR1 and CDR2: SGHTA, FQGNSA. This chain's CDR3 is CASSSISNQPQHF. In nucleotides, the CDR3 is TGTGCCAGCAGCTCAATTAGCAATCAGCCCCAGCATTTT.

This clone has more than one count but fewer than ten. The V gene is TRBV10-3, the J gene TRBJ1-6; the D is unclear. The V end lost 6 bases, the J end lost 7 bases, and 7 bases lay between the germline ends. This CDR3 is built from 12 residues. Per the germline V gene, CDR1 is ENHRY and CDR2 is SYGVKD. The CDR3 nucleotides are TGTGCCATCAGCCTCGGGAATTCACCCCTCCACTTT. Protein: CAISLGNSPLHF.

This chain links TRBV7-6 with TRBJ1-4; no clear D. V lost 4 bases, J lost 8 bases, and 5 bases lay in between. In germline, CDR1 is SGHVS, CDR2 FNYEAQ. The CDR3 contains 11 residues. The CDR3 DNA is TGTGCCAGCAGCTCGGGGGAAAAACTGTTTTTT. Protein product: CASSSGEKLFF. The whole variable domain, remainder taken from reference TRBV7-6 and TRBJ1-4, is GAGVSQSPRYKVTKRGQDVALRCDPISGHVSLYWYRQALGQGPEFLTYFNYEAQQDKSGLPNDRFSAERPEGSISTLTIQRTEQRDSAMYRCASSSGEKLFFGSGTQLSVL.

The V call is TRBV6-5, the J call TRBJ1-4; weak D call: TRBD1 (5 bases). The germline V gene encodes CDR1 MNHEY and CDR2 SVGAGI. CDR3 length: 16 residues. Trimming pared 2 bases from V and 0 bases from J, leaving 10 bases between. This CDR3 reads CASSYRGHTTNEKLFF. The DNA for the CDR3 is TGTGCCAGCAGTTACAGGGGTCATACAACTAATGAAAAACTGTTTTTT.

The rearrangement uses TRBV6-5 and TRBJ1-6, with TRBD1 matching 9 bases. Germline V gives CDR1 MNHEY, CDR2 SVGAGI. The junction had 9 bases not matched to a gene; V was cut back by 8 bases and J by 7 bases. The CDR3 contains 15 residues. The CDR3: CASGNPGTGNSPLHF. For the CDR3, the DNA is TGTGCCAGCGGTAATCCCGGGACAGGGAATTCACCCCTCCACTTT.

The chain combines TRBV5-1 with TRBJ1-2; D gene ambiguous. The CDR3 extends over 18 amino acids. Between the trimmed V and J ends, which lost 4 bases and 5 bases, there was a span of 27 bases. Germline values: CDR1 SGHRS, CDR2 YFSETQ. DNA for the CDR3: TGCGCCAGCAGCCCGACGGGGTCAGGTTCACGCTGGAATTATGGCTACACCTTC. This translates into CASSPTGSGSRWNYGYTF.

The chain joins TRBV5-1 to TRBJ2-3; 9 bases are a match to TRBD2. The V gene's germline CDR1 is SGHRS and CDR2 YFSETQ. The V gene end was trimmed by 2 bases and the J gene end by 4 bases; junction bases not matched to a gene: 8. The CDR3 is 16 amino acids. In DNA form, the CDR3 reads TGCGCCAGCAGCTTTTCCCGGGCGGGGGGGCCAGATACGCAGTATTTT. It codes for CASSFSRAGGPDTQYF.

The genes are TRBV9 and TRBJ2-3; 12 nucleotides match TRBD2. In germline, CDR1 is SGDLS, CDR2 YYNGEE. The CDR3 extends over 19 amino acids. The V segment lost 0 bases and the J segment 0 bases; nucleotides outside the gene matches: 8. As DNA, the CDR3 is TGTGCCAGCAGCGTAGGACTAGCGGGGGCCTTGGATAGCACAGATACGCAGTATTTT. It codes for CASSVGLAGALDSTDTQYF.

As to this clone: A read error may account for a junction end that differs from germline. The chain employs TRBV7-7 and TRBJ2-5; the match to TRBD1 covers 8 bases. Germline V gene sequence: CDR1 SSHAT, CDR2 FNYEAQ (reference sequence). The CDR3 extends over 14 amino acids. Written as DNA, the CDR3 is TGTGCTAGCAGCTTGACAGGGGTGGGGGAGACCCAGTACTTC. This gives the protein CASSLTGVGETQYF.

This clone was seen only a few times. The chain combines TRBV4-3 with TRBJ1-3, with 7 positions matching TRBD1. Per germline, CDR1 LGHNA and CDR2 YSLEER. The CDR3 is 15 residues long. The J segment lost 4 bases and the V segment lost 2 bases, leaving 5 bases of the junction unmatched. The DNA of the CDR3 is TGCGCCAGCAGCCAACGTCAGGGGGGAGGAAACACCATATATTTT. This encodes CASSQRQGGGNTIYF.

The DNA of the CDR3 is TGCGCCAGCAGCTCGCAACGGGACAGCGACAATGAGCAGTTCTTC. It yields the protein CASSSQRDSDNEQFF. J is TRBJ2-1 and V is TRBV5-1; 7 bases are a match to TRBD1. V lost 3 bases to trimming and J lost 5 bases; unmatched junction nucleotides: 8. This CDR3 spans 15 amino acids. The germline CDR1 and CDR2 sequences are SGHRS and YFSETQ.

The V gene is TRBV6-6, the J gene TRBJ1-5; no firm D call. The V end was cut by 2 bases, the J end by 6 bases, with 8 bases between. Germline-derived CDR1 and CDR2 are MNHNY and SVGAGI (reference sequence). The CDR3 is 13 residues long. The chain's CDR3 is CASSYTSGQPQHF. CDR3 DNA: TGTGCCAGCAGTTACACTTCTGGTCAGCCCCAGCATTTT.

V and J are TRBV7-9 and TRBJ1-6, with TRBD1 matching 8 bases. This CDR3 has 15 residues. Trimming took 5 bases from V and 8 from J; bases not matched to a gene: 8. Germline loops: CDR1 SEHNR, CDR2 FQNEAQ (reference sequence). The CDR3 DNA is TGTGCCAGCAGCAATAGCGGACAGGGACATTCACCCCTCCACTTT. Its protein product is CASSNSGQGHSPLHF.

Many counts were recorded for this clone. The chain links TRBV19 to TRBJ1-1; TRBD1 matches 10 bases. The CDR3 sequence is 16 residues long. Trimming cost V 5 bases and J 0 bases; bases outside gene matches: 6. CDR1 and CDR2 from the germline V gene are LNHDA and SQIVND (reference sequence). For the CDR3, the DNA is TGTGCCAGTAGTTCAGGGACAGGGGACGTGAACACTGAAGCTTTCTTT. Protein product: CASSSGTGDVNTEAFF.

As DNA, the CDR3 is TGTGCCACACATGGGACTAGCGACAATGAGCAGTTCTTC. Its protein product is CATHGTSDNEQFF. The gene calls are TRBV15 and TRBJ2-1, with 10 bases identical to TRBD2. Germline V gene sequence: CDR1 LNHNV, CDR2 YYDKDF (reference sequence). J was trimmed by 5 bases and V by 9 bases; bases with no gene match: 4. This CDR3 spans 13 amino acids. The variable domain in full, completed from reference TRBV15 and TRBJ2-1, reads DAMVIQNPRYQVTQFGKPVTLSCSQTLNHNVMYWYQQKSSQAPKLLFHYYDKDFNNEADTPDNFQSRRPNTSFCFLDIRSPGLGDTAMYLCATHGTSDNEQFFGPGTRLTVL.